Below, 9 T cell receptor beta chains from the same sample are listed, as sequenced in a study of a mutant IDH1 vaccine in newly diagnosed glioma. Antigens of these TCRs are unknown. The assay was immunoSEQ multiplex PCR, and TCRdb's table has in-frame clones only and misses some. Of tens of thousands of clones in the sample, about 81% were seen once. As for time point: week 47, end of study. Topical imiquimod was applied with each vaccine dose, which held 300 ug of mutant IDH1 20-mer peptide. The sample here was PBMCs, taken from a glioma patient whose treatment included an IDH1 peptide vaccine. The receptors were gathered from a woman between 25 and 40 years old with glioma. Some clones in this sample may be carry-over from other donors' samples.

Only one count was recorded for this clone. The chain has TRBV27 and TRBJ2-6; D is perhaps TRBD2 (6 bases). V dropped 4 bases and J dropped 1 base, with 14 bases sitting between them. The CDR3 has 17 residues. Germline CDR1 and CDR2: MNHEY and SMNVEV (reference sequence). The CDR3 DNA is TGTGCCAGCAGTTATTTCAGGGAGGTGTCTGGGGCCAACGTCCTGACTTTC. Protein: CASSYFREVSGANVLTF.

Remarks on this clone: A junction end diverges from the germline sequence, so it may reflect a read error. The chain couples TRBV7-7 to TRBJ2-7; D is ambiguous. The germline CDR1 and CDR2 sequences are SSHAT and FNYEAQ (reference sequence). The CDR3 length is 13 residues. The CDR3 here is CASSLSENYEQYF. In DNA, the CDR3 is TGTGCTAGCAGCTTATCAGAGAACTACGAGCAGTACTTC.

About this clone itself: Other DNA variants within this sample encode the same CDR3. This chain links TRBV6-5 with TRBJ2-7, with D possibly TRBD2 on 6 matching bases. The germline V gene has CDR1 MNHEY and CDR2 SVGAGI. The CDR3 has 15 residues. V lost 0 bases, J lost 0 bases, and 9 bases lay in between. For the CDR3, the DNA is TGTGCCAGCAGTTACTCTAGCGGTAGCTCCTACGAGCAGTACTTC. The encoded protein is CASSYSSGSSYEQYF.

This chain connects TRBV27 to TRBJ2-1; 8 bases are a match to TRBD2. Germline V gene data show CDR1 as MNHEY and CDR2 as SMNVEV (reference sequence). The ends lost 2 bases at V and 4 bases at J; junction bases unmatched: 4. This CDR3 is 15 amino acids long. The CDR3, as DNA: TGTGCCAGCAGTTTAGCGGGAGGATCATACAATGAGCAGTTCTTC. Protein sequence: CASSLAGGSYNEQFF.

This clone is judged medium-sized (0.01 to 0.1%). V usage is TRBV19 and J usage is TRBJ1-1, with D possibly matching TRBD1 (5 bases). V dropped 4 bases and J dropped 5 bases, with 17 bases sitting between them. Germline V gene data show CDR1 as LNHDA and CDR2 as SQIVND (reference sequence). The CDR3 spans 15 residues. This chain's CDR3 is CASSRWGSLGTEAFF. In nucleotides, the CDR3 is TGTGCCAGTAGTAGGTGGGGCAGCTTGGGAACTGAAGCTTTCTTT.

V and J are TRBV7-9 and TRBJ1-1; possible D gene TRBD1, 6 bases. Trimming removed 5 bases from V and 7 bases from J, with 14 bases in between. Looked up from germline, CDR1 is SEHNR and CDR2 is FQNEAQ (reference sequence). The CDR3 contains 13 residues. CDR3 nucleotide sequence: TGTGCCAGCAGCCTCTTCGGACAGTTTGAAGCTTTCTTT. Translating it yields CASSLFGQFEAFF.

The chain combines TRBV7-6 with TRBJ2-3; D uncertain. V was pared by 2 bases and J by 5 bases, with 5 bases between. The CDR3 loop spans 12 amino acids. CDR1 SGHVS and CDR2 FNYEAQ come from the germline V gene. This chain's CDR3 is CASSLMVDTQYF. The CDR3 DNA is TGTGCCAGCAGCTTAATGGTAGATACGCAGTATTTT.

This chain connects TRBV5-5 to TRBJ1-5, with 7 bases that match TRBD1. The germline CDR1 and CDR2 sequences are SGHKS and YYEKEE (reference sequence). The CDR3 has 15 residues. With V trimmed by 0 bases and J by 6 bases, 6 bases remained unmatched. CDR3 sequence: CASSLGQGRGQPQHF. DNA for the CDR3: TGTGCCAGCAGCTTGGGACAGGGCAGAGGTCAGCCCCAGCATTTT.

The chain uses TRBV10-1 and TRBJ2-7; TRBD1 matches at 7 bases. The junction had 15 bases not matched to a gene; V was cut back by 0 bases and J by 1 base. Per germline, CDR1 WNHNN and CDR2 SYGVQD (reference sequence). The CDR3 runs 19 residues. The CDR3 region has the DNA TGCGCCAGCAGTGAGTCCATTACAGGGGCCGGACAAAATTCCTACGAGCAGTACTTC. This gives the protein CASSESITGAGQNSYEQYF.